This T cell receptor beta chain comes out of a study of regulatory T cells in long-lasting Graves disease. Findings and caveats of the study: Repertoires from persistent disease leaned toward TRBV28, TRBJ1-2 and TRBJ2-5.

Described time point: newly diagnosed GD, antithyroid drugs for less than 3 months. Construction of the TCR library relied on RNA isolated from PBMCs. Enrollment of patients was through an endocrinology department in Xi'an, China. This clonotype was seen at least ten times. What it binds is not known. According to the study, TCR beta libraries were built with iRepertoire HTBI primers and CDR3-region Arm-PCR. TCRdb analysed the multiplex PCR reads with MiXCR anew, one entry per CDR3 protein. Counted here are 550,000 to 600,000 distinct CDR3 sequences, about 16% occurring once; the ten biggest clones make up around 13%. Germline V CDR1 and CDR2: SGHTA, FQGTGA. V dropped 2 bases and J dropped 4; count of bases not matched to a gene: 6. This CDR3 is built from 15 residues. This sample was also put to use in a study of T cells in Graves' hyperthyroidism and ophthalmopathy. That report notes: HTBI primers drove first-round RT-PCR of the TCR CDR3.

The sequence was collected from a man younger than 35 with Graves disease. The V call is TRBV7-3, the J call TRBJ1-2; TRBD1 matches at 8 bases. Sequenced here: peripheral blood mononuclear cells (PBMCs), sampled at new diagnosis, from a patient treated with antithyroid drugs. CDR3 sequence reads: CASSLGTGYTYGYTF. In DNA form, the CDR3 reads TGTGCCAGCAGCTTAGGGACAGGCTACACCTATGGCTACACCTTC. Drawing the rest from reference TRBV7-3 and TRBJ1-2, the complete variable domain is GAGVSQTPSNKVTEKGKYVELRCDPISGHTALYWYRQSLGQGPEFLIYFQGTGAADDSGLPNDRFFAVRPEGSVSTLKIQRTERGDSAVYLCASSLGTGYTYGYTFGSGTRLTVV.